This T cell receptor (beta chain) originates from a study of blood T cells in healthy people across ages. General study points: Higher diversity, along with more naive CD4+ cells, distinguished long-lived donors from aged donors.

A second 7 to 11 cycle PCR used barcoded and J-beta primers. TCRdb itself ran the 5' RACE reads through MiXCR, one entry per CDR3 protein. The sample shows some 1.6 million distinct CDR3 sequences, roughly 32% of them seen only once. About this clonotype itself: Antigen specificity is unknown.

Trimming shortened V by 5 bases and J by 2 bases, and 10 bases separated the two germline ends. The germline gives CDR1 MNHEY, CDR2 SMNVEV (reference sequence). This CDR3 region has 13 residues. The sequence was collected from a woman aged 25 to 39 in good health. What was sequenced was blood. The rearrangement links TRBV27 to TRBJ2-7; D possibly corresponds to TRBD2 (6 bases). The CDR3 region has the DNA TGTGCCAGCAGTCCGACTAGTCCCTACGAGCAGTACTTC. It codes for CASSPTSPYEQYF.